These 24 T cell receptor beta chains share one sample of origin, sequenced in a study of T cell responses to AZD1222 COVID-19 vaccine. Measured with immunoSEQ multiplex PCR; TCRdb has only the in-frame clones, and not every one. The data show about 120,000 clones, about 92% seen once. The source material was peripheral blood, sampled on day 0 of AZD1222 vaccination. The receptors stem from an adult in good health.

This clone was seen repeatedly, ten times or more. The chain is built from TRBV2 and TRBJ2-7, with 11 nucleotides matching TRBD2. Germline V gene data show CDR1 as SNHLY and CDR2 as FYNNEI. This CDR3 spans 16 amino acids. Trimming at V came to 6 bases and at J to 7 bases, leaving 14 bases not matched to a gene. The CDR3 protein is CASRYTSVAGGREQYF. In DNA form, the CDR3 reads TGTGCCAGCAGGTATACCTCCGTAGCGGGAGGGCGGGAGCAGTACTTC. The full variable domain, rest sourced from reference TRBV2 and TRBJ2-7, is EPEVTQTPSHQVTQMGQEVILRCVPISNHLYFYWYRQILGQKVEFLVSFYNNEISEKSEIFDDQFSVERPDGSNFTLKIRSTKLEDSAMYFCASRYTSVAGGREQYFGPGTRLTVT.

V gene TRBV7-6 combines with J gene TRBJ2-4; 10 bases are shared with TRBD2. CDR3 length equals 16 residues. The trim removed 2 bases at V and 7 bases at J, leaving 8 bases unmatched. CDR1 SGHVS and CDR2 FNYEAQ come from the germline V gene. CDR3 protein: CASSLRSGRAPNIQYF. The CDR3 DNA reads TGTGCCAGCAGCTTAAGGAGCGGGAGGGCCCCTAACATTCAGTACTTC.

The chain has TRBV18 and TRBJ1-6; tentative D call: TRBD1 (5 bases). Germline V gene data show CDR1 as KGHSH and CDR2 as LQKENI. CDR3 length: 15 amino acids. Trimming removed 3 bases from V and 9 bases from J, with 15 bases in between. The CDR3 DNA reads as TGTGCCAGCTCACCTCAGGGTCCCGGGTCTTCACCCCTCCACTTT. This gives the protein CASSPQGPGSSPLHF.

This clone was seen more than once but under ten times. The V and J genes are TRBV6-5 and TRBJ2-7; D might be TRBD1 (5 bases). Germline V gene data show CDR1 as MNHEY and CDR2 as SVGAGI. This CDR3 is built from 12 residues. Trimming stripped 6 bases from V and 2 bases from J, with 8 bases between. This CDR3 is CASSTRAYEQYF. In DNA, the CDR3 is TGTGCCAGCAGCACCAGGGCCTACGAGCAGTACTTC.

DNA for the CDR3: TGTGCCAGTAGTACAAGCGGGAGGTTTTCCTACGAGCAGTACTTC. Protein sequence: CASSTSGRFSYEQYF. The V gene is TRBV19, the J gene TRBJ2-7; 9 bases are a match to TRBD2. The CDR3 is 15 residues long. With V trimmed by 4 bases and J by 1 base, 5 bases remained unmatched. CDR1 and CDR2 (germline): LNHDA, SQIVND (reference sequence).

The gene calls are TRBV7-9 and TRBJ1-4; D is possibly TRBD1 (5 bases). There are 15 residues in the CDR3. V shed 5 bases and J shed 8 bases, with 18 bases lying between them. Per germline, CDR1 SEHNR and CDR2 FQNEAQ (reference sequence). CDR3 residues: CASSTQDVRLEKLFF. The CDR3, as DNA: TGTGCCAGCAGCACACAGGACGTCAGGTTGGAAAAACTGTTTTTT.

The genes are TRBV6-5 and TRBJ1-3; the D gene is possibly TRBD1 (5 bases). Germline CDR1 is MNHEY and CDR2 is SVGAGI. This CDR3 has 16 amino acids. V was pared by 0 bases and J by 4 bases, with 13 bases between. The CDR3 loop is CASSYSAPGLGNTIYF. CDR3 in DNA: TGTGCCAGCAGTTACTCGGCCCCGGGGCTCGGAAACACCATATATTTT.

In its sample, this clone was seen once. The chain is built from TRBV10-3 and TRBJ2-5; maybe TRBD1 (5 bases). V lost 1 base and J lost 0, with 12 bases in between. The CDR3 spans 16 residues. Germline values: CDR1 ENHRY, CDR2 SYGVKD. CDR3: CAISEFRGHNQETQYF. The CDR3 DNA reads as TGTGCCATCAGTGAGTTTCGAGGACACAACCAAGAGACCCAGTACTTC.

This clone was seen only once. For the CDR3, the DNA is TGTGCCAGTAGTATTTCTCTTGGGAGCTCCTACAATGAGCAGTTCTTC. It specifies CASSISLGSSYNEQFF. V is TRBV19 and J is TRBJ2-1; D might be TRBD2 (5 bases). Trimming removed 3 bases at V and 0 bases at J, with 12 bases between. CDR3 length equals 16 residues. The germline gives CDR1 LNHDA, CDR2 SQIVND (reference sequence). The full variable domain, rest sourced from reference TRBV19 and TRBJ2-1, is DGGITQSPKYLFRKEGQNVTLSCEQNLNHDAMYWYRQDPGQGLRLIYYSQIVNDFQKGDIAEGYSVSREKKESFPLTVTSAQKNPTAFYLCASSISLGSSYNEQFFGPGTRLTVL.

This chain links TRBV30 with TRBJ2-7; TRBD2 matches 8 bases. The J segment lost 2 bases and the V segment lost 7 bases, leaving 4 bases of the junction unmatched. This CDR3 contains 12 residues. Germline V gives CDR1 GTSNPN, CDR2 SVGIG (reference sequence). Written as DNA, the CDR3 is TGTGCCTTCGGGAGGGCGCCCTACGAGCAGTACTTC. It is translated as CAFGRAPYEQYF.

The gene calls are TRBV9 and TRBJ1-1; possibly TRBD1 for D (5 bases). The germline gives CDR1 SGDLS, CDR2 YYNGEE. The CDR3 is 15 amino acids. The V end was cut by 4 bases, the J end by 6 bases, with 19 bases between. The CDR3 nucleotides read TGTGCCAGCAGCCCTGGGGGGACCTGGGGGTCTGAAGCTTTCTTT. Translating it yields CASSPGGTWGSEAFF.

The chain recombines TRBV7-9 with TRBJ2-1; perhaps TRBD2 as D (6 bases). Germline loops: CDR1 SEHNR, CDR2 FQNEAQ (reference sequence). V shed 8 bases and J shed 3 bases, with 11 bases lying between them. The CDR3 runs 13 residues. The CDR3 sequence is CASGLAVYNEQFF. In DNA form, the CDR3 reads TGTGCCAGCGGGTTAGCGGTCTACAATGAGCAGTTCTTC.

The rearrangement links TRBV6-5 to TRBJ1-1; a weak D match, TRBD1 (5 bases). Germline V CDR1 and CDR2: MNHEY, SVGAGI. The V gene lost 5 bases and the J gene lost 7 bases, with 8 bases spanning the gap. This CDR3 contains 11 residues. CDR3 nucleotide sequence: TGTGCCAGCAGTCCCAGGGTTGAAGCTTTCTTT. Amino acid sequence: CASSPRVEAFF.

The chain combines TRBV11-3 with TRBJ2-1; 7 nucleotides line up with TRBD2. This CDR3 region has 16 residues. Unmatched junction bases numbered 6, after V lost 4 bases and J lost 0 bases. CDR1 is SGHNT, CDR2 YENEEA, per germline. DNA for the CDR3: TGTGCCAGCAGCTGGTCTAGCGGACGCTCCTACAATGAGCAGTTCTTC. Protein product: CASSWSSGRSYNEQFF.

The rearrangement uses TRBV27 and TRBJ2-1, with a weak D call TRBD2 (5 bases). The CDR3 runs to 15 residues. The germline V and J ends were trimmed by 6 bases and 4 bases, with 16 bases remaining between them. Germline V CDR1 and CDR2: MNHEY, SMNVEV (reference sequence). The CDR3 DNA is TGTGCCAGCAGCCACATTGACGGGGTGTACAATGAGCAGTTCTTC. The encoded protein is CASSHIDGVYNEQFF.

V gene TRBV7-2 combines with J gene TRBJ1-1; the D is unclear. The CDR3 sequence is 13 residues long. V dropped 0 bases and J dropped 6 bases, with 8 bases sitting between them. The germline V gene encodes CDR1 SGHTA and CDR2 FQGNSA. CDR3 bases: TGTGCCAGCAGCTTAGCTTCGGGCTCTGAAGCTTTCTTT. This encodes CASSLASGSEAFF.

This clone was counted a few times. Here the CDR3 reads CSVEVNRDPGELFF. The DNA for the CDR3 is TGCAGCGTTGAAGTCAACAGGGACCCCGGGGAGCTGTTTTTT. V usage is TRBV29-1 and J usage is TRBJ2-2, with a tentative D call TRBD1 (6 bases). This CDR3 has 14 amino acids. Trimming stripped 1 base from V and 6 bases from J, with 12 bases between. Germline V lookup: CDR1 SQVTM, CDR2 ANQGSEA.

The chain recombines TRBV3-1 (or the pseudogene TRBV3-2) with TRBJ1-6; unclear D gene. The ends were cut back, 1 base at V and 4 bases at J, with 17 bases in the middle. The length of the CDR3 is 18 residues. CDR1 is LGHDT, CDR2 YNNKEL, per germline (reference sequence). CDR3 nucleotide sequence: TGTGCCAGCAGCCAAGTTGGGTTAGGCAGATATTATAATTCACCCCTCCACTTT. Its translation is CASSQVGLGRYYNSPLHF.

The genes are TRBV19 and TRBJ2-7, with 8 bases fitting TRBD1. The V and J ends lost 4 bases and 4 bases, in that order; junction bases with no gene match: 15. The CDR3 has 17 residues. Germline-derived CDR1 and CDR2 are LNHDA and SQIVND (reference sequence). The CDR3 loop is CASSSEHTRGLFYEQYF. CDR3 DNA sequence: TGTGCCAGTAGTAGCGAACATACCAGGGGGCTCTTTTACGAGCAGTACTTC. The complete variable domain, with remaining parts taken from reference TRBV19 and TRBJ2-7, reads DGGITQSPKYLFRKEGQNVTLSCEQNLNHDAMYWYRQDPGQGLRLIYYSQIVNDFQKGDIAEGYSVSREKKESFPLTVTSAQKNPTAFYLCASSSEHTRGLFYEQYFGPGTRLTVT.

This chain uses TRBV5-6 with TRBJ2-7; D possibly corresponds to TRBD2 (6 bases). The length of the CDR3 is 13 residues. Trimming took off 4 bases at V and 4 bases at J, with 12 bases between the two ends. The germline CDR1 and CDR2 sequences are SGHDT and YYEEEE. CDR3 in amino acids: CASSLRGTYEQYF. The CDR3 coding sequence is TGTGCCAGCAGCCTGCGGGGTACTTACGAGCAGTACTTC.

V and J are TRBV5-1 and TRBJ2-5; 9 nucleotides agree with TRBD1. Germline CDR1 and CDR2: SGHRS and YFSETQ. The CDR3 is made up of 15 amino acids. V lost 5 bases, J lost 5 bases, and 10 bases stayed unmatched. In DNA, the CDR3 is TGCGCCAGCAGGCAAGGGACAGGGAGGATGGAGACCCAGTACTTC. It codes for CASRQGTGRMETQYF.

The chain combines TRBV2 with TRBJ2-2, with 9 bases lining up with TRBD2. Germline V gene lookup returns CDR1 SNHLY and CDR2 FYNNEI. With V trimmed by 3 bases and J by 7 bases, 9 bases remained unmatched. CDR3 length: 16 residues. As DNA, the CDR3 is TGTGCCAGCAGTGACGCCGTGCGGGAGGGGATCGGGGAGCTGTTTTTT. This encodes CASSDAVREGIGELFF.

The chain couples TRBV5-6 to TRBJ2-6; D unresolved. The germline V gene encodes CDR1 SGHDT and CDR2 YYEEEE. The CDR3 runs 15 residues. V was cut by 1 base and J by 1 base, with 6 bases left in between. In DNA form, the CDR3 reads TGTGCCAGCAGCTTGTTATTTTCTGGGGCCAACGTCCTGACTTTC. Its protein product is CASSLLFSGANVLTF.

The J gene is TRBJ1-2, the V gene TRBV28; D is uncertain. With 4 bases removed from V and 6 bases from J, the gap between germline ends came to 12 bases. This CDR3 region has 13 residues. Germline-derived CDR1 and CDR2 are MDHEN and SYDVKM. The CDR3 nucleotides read TGTGCCAGCAGTTCCCTGACCGACGATGGCTACACCTTC. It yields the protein CASSSLTDDGYTF.